This entry lists 20 T cell receptor beta chains sequenced from one sample in a study of tumor-infiltrating lymphocytes in primary liver carcinoma. Co-extraction of RNA and DNA was performed on about 19-30 mg of unsorted bulk tissue. Making TCR beta cDNA involved around 500 ng total RNA and a constant-region primer. TCR beta libraries came from three nested multiplex PCR rounds using slightly modified ARM-PCR. Primers for the first two PCR rounds were TRBV1-TRBV30 forward primers and a C-beta reverse primer (roughly 9 cycles per round). From the multiplex PCR reads, TCRdb called clonotypes with MiXCR, one entry per CDR3 protein. The sample consists of some 190,000 distinct CDR3 sequences, over 80% of them appearing once. The source material was tumor tissue from primary liver carcinoma. These receptors were collected from a middle-aged man with primary liver carcinoma and hepatitis B virus infection.

The gene calls are TRBV5-5 and TRBJ1-2; 10 bases fit TRBD1. The CDR3 spans 14 residues. Looked up from germline, CDR1 is SGHKS and CDR2 is YYEKEE (reference sequence). CDR3 protein: CVSIRTGGNYGYTF. As DNA, the CDR3 is TGTGTTAGCATCCGGACAGGGGGAAACTATGGCTACACCTTC.

V gene TRBV28 combines with J gene TRBJ2-7; D could derive from TRBD1 or TRBD2 (7 bases each). From germline, CDR1 is MDHEN and CDR2 SYDVKM. Trimming took off 6 bases at V and 3 bases at J, with 15 bases between the two ends. CDR3 length: 14 residues. CDR3 DNA sequence: TGTGCCAGCAGAGCGGGACAGAACATCTACGAGCAGTACTTC. It specifies CASRAGQNIYEQYF.

Regarding this clonotype: As the CDR3 is not closed by the conserved phenylalanine or tryptophan, this likely results from a read error. J is TRBJ2-2 and V is TRBV29-1; perhaps TRBD2 as D (6 bases). V was clipped by 7 bases and J by 6 bases, with 15 bases between them. There are 13 residues in the CDR3. The V gene's germline CDR1 is SQVTM and CDR2 ANQGSEA. This CDR3 is CSASKGEAGELFS. CDR3 coding DNA: TGCAGCGCCTCGAAAGGGGAGGCCGGGGAGCTGTTTTCT.

A word on this clonotype: No conserved phenylalanine or tryptophan ends this CDR3, so it is likely a read error. V and J are TRBV4-3 and TRBJ2-7; D ambiguous. The length of the CDR3 is 13 residues. Germline CDR1 is LGHNA and CDR2 is YSLEER. CDR3 sequence: CTSSQEQRYEQYC. CDR3 nucleotides: TGCACCAGCAGCCAAGAACAGCGCTACGAGCAGTACTGC.

The count of this clonotype is one. This may be a read error, as it is one base from a much larger clone. The conserved closing phenylalanine or tryptophan is absent in this CDR3, likely reflecting a read error. The V and J genes are TRBV7-9 and TRBJ2-2, with a possible D match to TRBD1 (6 bases). This CDR3 has 15 amino acids. Germline V gene lookup returns CDR1 SEHNR and CDR2 FQNEAQ (reference sequence). The V end was cut by 1 base, the J end by 5 bases, with 11 bases between. The CDR3 spells CASSLGTEKTGELFL. The CDR3 DNA sequence: TGTGCCAGCAGCTTAGGGACAGAAAAAACCGGGGAGCTGTTTTTA.

This clonotype was seen a single time. Without the conserved terminal phenylalanine or tryptophan, this CDR3 likely stems from a read error. The V gene is TRBV11-1, the J gene TRBJ1-6; no definite D call. Per germline, CDR1 SGHAT and CDR2 FQDESV (reference sequence). The CDR3 length is 13 residues. The V gene lost 5 bases and the J gene lost 9 bases, with 11 bases spanning the gap. The CDR3 sequence: CASSQALVSPLHY. In nucleotides, the CDR3 is TGTGCCAGCAGCCAGGCACTGGTTTCACCCCTCCACTAT.

This clonotype has a handful of counts. The junction does not match germline at one end; this may be a read error. V is TRBV14 and J is TRBJ2-1, with D perhaps TRBD2 (5 bases). The length of the CDR3 is 15 residues. Germline V gene data show CDR1 as SGHDN and CDR2 as FVKESK. The CDR3 DNA reads as TGTGCTAGCATCGCGGTAGGAGGAAGCTACAATGAGCAGTTCTTC. It is translated as CASIAVGGSYNEQFF.

Comment on this clonotype: As the CDR3 is not closed by the conserved phenylalanine or tryptophan, this likely results from a read error. The CDR3 DNA follows: TGCAGCGCCGTGGTCCAGGGCGTCACAGATACGCAGTATTAT. Encoded protein: CSAVVQGVTDTQYY. This chain joins TRBV29-1 and TRBJ2-3, with a possible D match to TRBD1 (5 bases). The length of the CDR3 is 14 residues. V was pared by 7 bases and J by 2 bases, with 16 bases between. Germline V gene data show CDR1 as SQVTM and CDR2 as ANQGSEA.

V and J are TRBV7-8 and TRBJ2-1, with 8 bases aligning to TRBD2. V gave up 7 bases and J gave up 6 bases; unmatched junction bases: 17. Germline-derived CDR1 and CDR2 are SGHVS and FQNEAQ. This CDR3 contains 17 residues. In DNA, the CDR3 is TGTGCCAGCAACTTCTTAGCGGGATGGCCGGTTTCCAATGAGCAGTTCTTC. Translating gives CASNFLAGWPVSNEQFF.

For this clonotype: One end of the junction is discordant with germline, which a read error may explain. V is TRBV5-6 and J is TRBJ2-4; tentative D call: TRBD2 (6 bases). The J call is in doubt because the DNA end fits TRBJ2-7 better. The CDR3 consists of 16 residues. CDR1 is SGHDT, CDR2 YYEEEE, per germline. Here the CDR3 reads CTSSLSGVADTYEQYF. Written as DNA, the CDR3 is TGTACCAGCAGCTTGTCGGGGGTAGCTGACACCTACGAGCAGTACTTC.

A word on this clonotype: A junction boundary mismatches the germline segment, possibly from a read error. The chain joins TRBV11-2 to TRBJ1-5; weak D call: TRBD1 (6 bases). CDR3 size: 17 residues. Germline-derived CDR1 and CDR2 are SGHAT and FQNNGV. DNA of the CDR3: TGTGCCAGTAGCTTAGTAGGTGTAACAGGGAGCAATCAGCTCCAGCATTTT. Protein sequence: CASSLVGVTGSNQLQHF.

The chain combines TRBV6-2 or TRBV6-3 with TRBJ2-1; D might be TRBD2 (5 bases). CDR3 length equals 15 residues. The germline CDR1 and CDR2 sequences are MNHEY and SVGEGT. Deletions cut 6 bases from V and 4 bases from J, with 16 bases between. CDR3 sequence: CASSSELALYNEQFF. The CDR3, as DNA: TGTGCCAGCAGCTCCGAATTAGCGCTATACAATGAGCAGTTCTTC.

V is TRBV6-2 or TRBV6-3 and J is TRBJ2-4, with D perhaps assigned TRBD1 or TRBD2 (5 bases each). Between the trimmed V and J ends, which lost 6 bases and 6 bases, there was a span of 21 bases. Germline V gene data show CDR1 as MNHEY and CDR2 as SVGEGT. The CDR3 totals 16 residues. The CDR3 loop is CASSHFTEGTINIQYF. The CDR3 DNA reads TGTGCCAGCAGCCACTTTACTGAGGGGACGATAAACATTCAGTACTTC.

A remark on this clonotype: In this CDR3 the conserved last residue, phenylalanine or tryptophan, is missing, so a read error is likely. This chain uses TRBV6-1 with TRBJ2-7; D remains ambiguous. The CDR3 loop spans 12 amino acids. Trimming pared 8 bases from V and 3 bases from J, leaving 11 bases between. In germline, CDR1 is MNHNS, CDR2 SASEGT. This CDR3 reads CASDMAYYEQYI. The CDR3 DNA reads TGTGCCAGCGATATGGCATACTACGAGCAGTACATC.

A remark on this clonotype: A read error may account for a junction end that differs from germline. V gene TRBV5-1 combines with J gene TRBJ2-7; 7 positions agree with TRBD2. This CDR3 comprises 15 residues. CDR1 is SGHRS, CDR2 YFSETQ, per germline. The CDR3 nucleotides are TGCGTCAGCAGCTTGCTCGGGACTACCTCCTACGAGCAATACTTC. Translation: CVSSLLGTTSYEQYF.

This clonotype was observed a single time. A junction end diverges from the germline sequence, so it may reflect a read error. The J gene is TRBJ2-7, the V gene TRBV6-6; no clear D. Germline V gene data show CDR1 as MNHNY and CDR2 as SVGAGI (reference sequence). CDR3 length: 13 residues. CDR3 loop: CDSSPRLVYEQYF. As DNA, the CDR3 is TGTGACAGCAGCCCCCGATTGGTATACGAGCAGTACTTC.

As to this clonotype: One end of the junction varies from germline; a read error may be responsible. The V gene is TRBV12-3 or TRBV12-4, the J gene TRBJ2-1, with a tentative D call TRBD1 (6 bases). CDR3 length: 15 residues. CDR3 loop: CASSLVQGDVNEQFF. Written as DNA, the CDR3 is TGTGCGAGCAGTTTGGTACAGGGAGATGTCAATGAGCAGTTCTTC.

This clonotype was detected only once. One end of the junction does not line up with germline, which may come from a read error. CDR3 nucleotide sequence: TGTGCCAGCAGGTACAGCGGGAAAGCCTACAATGTGCAGTTCTTC. Translating it yields CASRYSGKAYNVQFF. The gene calls are TRBV6-5 and TRBJ2-1; the match to TRBD2 covers 7 bases. CDR1 is MNHEY, CDR2 SVGAGI, per germline. The CDR3 runs 15 residues.

The chain recombines TRBV4-3 with TRBJ1-6; 10 nucleotides match TRBD1. CDR1 and CDR2 (germline): LGHNA, YSLEER. The CDR3 covers 16 residues. The junction had 11 bases not matched to a gene; V was cut back by 7 bases and J by 8 bases. CDR3 in DNA: TGCGCCAGCAACTCCTGGGACAGGGGAAAGGATTCACCCCTCCACTTT. Amino acid sequence: CASNSWDRGKDSPLHF.

Notes on this clonotype: Since a much larger clone is just one base distant, this may be a read error. The V call is TRBV28, the J call TRBJ2-7; a possible D gene is TRBD2 (5 bases). Trimming stripped 3 bases from V and 12 bases from J, with 15 bases between. Germline V gives CDR1 MDHEN, CDR2 SYDVKM. This CDR3 has 12 amino acids. CDR3 nucleotides: TGTGCCAGCAGTTTTGGGTTAGAGCGGCTGTACTTC. Its protein product is CASSFGLERLYF.